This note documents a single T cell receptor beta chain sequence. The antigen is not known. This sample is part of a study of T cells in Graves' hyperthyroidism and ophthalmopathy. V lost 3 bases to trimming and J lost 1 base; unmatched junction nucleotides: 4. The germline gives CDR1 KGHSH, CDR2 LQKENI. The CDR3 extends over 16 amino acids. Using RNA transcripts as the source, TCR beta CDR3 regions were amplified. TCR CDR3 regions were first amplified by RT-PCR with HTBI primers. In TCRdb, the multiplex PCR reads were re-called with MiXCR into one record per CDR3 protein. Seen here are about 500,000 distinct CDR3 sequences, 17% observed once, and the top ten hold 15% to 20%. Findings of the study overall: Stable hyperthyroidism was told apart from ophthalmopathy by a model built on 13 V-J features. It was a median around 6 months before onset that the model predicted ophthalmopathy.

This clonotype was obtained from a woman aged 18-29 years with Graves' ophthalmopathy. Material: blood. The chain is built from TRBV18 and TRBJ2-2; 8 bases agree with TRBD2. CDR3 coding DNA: TGTGCCAGCTCACCTCTAGCGGGCCGGAACACCGGGGAGCTGTTTTTT. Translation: CASSPLAGRNTGELFF.